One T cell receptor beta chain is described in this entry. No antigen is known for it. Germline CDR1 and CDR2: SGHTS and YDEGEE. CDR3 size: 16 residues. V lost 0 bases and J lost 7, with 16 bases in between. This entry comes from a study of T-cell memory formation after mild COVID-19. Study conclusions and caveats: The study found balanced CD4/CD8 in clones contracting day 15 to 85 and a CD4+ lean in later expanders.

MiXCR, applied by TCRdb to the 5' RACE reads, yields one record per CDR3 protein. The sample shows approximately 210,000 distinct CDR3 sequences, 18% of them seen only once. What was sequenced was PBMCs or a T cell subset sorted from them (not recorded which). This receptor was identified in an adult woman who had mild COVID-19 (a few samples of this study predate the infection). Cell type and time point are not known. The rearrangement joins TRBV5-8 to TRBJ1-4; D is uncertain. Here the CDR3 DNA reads TGTGCCAGCAGCTTGGGCCTACAGCCTTCAGGTGAAAAACTGTTTTTT. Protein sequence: CASSLGLQPSGEKLFF. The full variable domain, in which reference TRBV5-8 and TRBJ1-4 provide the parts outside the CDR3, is EAGVTQSPTHLIKTRGQQATLRCSPISGHTSVYWYQQALGLGLQFLLWYDEGEERNRGNFPPRFSGRQFPNYSSELNVNALELEDSALYLCASSLGLQPSGEKLFFGSGTQLSVL.